These 8 T cell receptor beta chains came from one sample sequenced in a study of T cells after posttransplantation cyclophosphamide. Repertoires were generated with immunoSEQ multiplex PCR, while TCRdb's copy carries only in-frame clones and drops some. The profile covers tens of thousands of clones, none occurring a single time. The sequencing sample was made of PBMCs. These receptors originate from a man aged 40-55 years in good health, CMV-negative, and a related stem cell transplant donor.

The sample holds many counts of this clone. The rearrangement links TRBV27 to TRBJ2-1; the D gene is possibly TRBD2 (6 bases). Germline CDR1 MNHEY, CDR2 SMNVEV (reference sequence). Trimming cost V 5 bases and J 4 bases, with 18 bases left between them. The length of the CDR3 is 16 residues. The CDR3, as DNA: TGTGCCAGCAGTCCTCGCCTGCGGGAACTTTACAATGAGCAGTTCTTC. This gives the protein CASSPRLRELYNEQFF.

Ten or more counts support this clone. The gene calls are TRBV7-2 and TRBJ2-3, with TRBD1 identical over 8 bases. From germline, CDR1 is SGHTA and CDR2 FQGNSA. J gave up 3 bases and V 1 base, and 0 bases lay outside the gene matches. The CDR3 is 14 residues long. The CDR3: CASSLDRGTDTQYF. CDR3 DNA: TGTGCCAGCAGCTTAGACAGGGGGACAGATACGCAGTATTTT.

The CDR3 loop is CATRQELYNSPLHF. CDR3 in DNA: TGTGCCACCAGACAGGAATTGTATAATTCACCCCTCCACTTT. The chain recombines TRBV15 with TRBJ1-6, with D perhaps matching TRBD1 (5 bases). The CDR3 runs to 14 residues. With 6 bases removed from V and 4 bases from J, the gap between germline ends came to 10 bases. CDR1 is LNHNV and CDR2 is YYDKDF in the germline V gene (reference sequence).

This clone has at least ten counts. J is TRBJ2-5 and V is TRBV18, with 12 bases identical to TRBD2. There are 15 residues in the CDR3. Germline V gene sequence: CDR1 KGHSH, CDR2 LQKENI. The V gene end was trimmed by 3 bases and the J gene end by 3 bases; junction bases not matched to a gene: 2. The CDR3 bases are TGTGCCAGCTCACCTAGACTAGCGGGAGAAGAGACCCAGTACTTC. This translates into CASSPRLAGEETQYF.

This clone has a count of ten or more. V usage is TRBV18 and J usage is TRBJ2-1, with D possibly matching TRBD2 (5 bases). CDR1 is KGHSH and CDR2 is LQKENI in the germline V gene. Trimming left V 3 bases short and J 3 bases short, with 9 bases between. The CDR3 contains 14 residues. DNA of the CDR3: TGTGCCAGCTCACCCTTAGCGCTCTACAATGAGCAGTTCTTC. Its protein product is CASSPLALYNEQFF.

This clone came up many times. This chain joins TRBV7-9 and TRBJ1-2, with D unclear. This CDR3 contains 13 residues. Trimming pared 1 base from V and 8 bases from J, leaving 11 bases between. Per the germline V gene, CDR1 is SEHNR and CDR2 is FQNEAQ (reference sequence). CDR3 sequence: CASSLGLSGGYTF. For the CDR3, the DNA is TGTGCCAGCAGCTTAGGACTGTCGGGGGGCTACACCTTC.

This clone has a count of ten or more. CDR3 residues: CASSTTGGNYGYTF. In nucleotides, the CDR3 is TGCGCCAGCAGTACTACAGGGGGTAACTATGGCTACACCTTC. J is TRBJ1-2 and V is TRBV5-1, with 8 bases fitting TRBD1. With V trimmed by 5 bases and J by 1 base, 4 bases remained unmatched. The CDR3 has 14 residues. Looked up from germline, CDR1 is SGHRS and CDR2 is YFSETQ.

In this sample, this clone turned up many times. V gene TRBV6-1 combines with J gene TRBJ2-7; TRBD1 matches at 7 bases. There are 13 residues in the CDR3. Losses at the gene ends were 4 bases for V and 1 base for J; bases not matched to a gene: 1. Looked up from germline, CDR1 is MNHNS and CDR2 is SASEGT. The CDR3 DNA reads TGTGCCAGCAGTGTCAGGGGGTCCTACGAGCAGTACTTC. Protein sequence: CASSVRGSYEQYF.